One and the same sample provided the 24 T cell receptor beta chains below, sequenced in a study of blood T cell repertoires in COVID-19. Profiling relied on immunoSEQ multiplex PCR, and the TCRdb table lists in-frame clones only, not all of them. The repertoire has about 130,000 clones, 92% of them found once; the top ten carry 2.1%. Sample: peripheral blood. These receptors were collected from a man in his fifties or sixties with COVID-19, enrolled during active disease.

This clone was seen more than once but under ten times. This chain uses TRBV24-1 with TRBJ1-5; weak D call: TRBD1 (5 bases). This CDR3 has 12 residues. Germline V CDR1 and CDR2: KGHDR, SFDVKD. The V end was cut by 9 bases, the J end by 5 bases, with 10 bases between. CDR3 loop: CATGATDQPQHF. DNA for the CDR3: TGTGCCACCGGGGCCACCGATCAGCCCCAGCATTTT.

The chain joins TRBV11-2 to TRBJ2-7; tentative D call: TRBD2 (8 bases). The germline V gene has CDR1 SGHAT and CDR2 FQNNGV. V was trimmed by 5 bases and J by 3 bases, leaving 20 bases between them. The CDR3 is 16 amino acids. In DNA form, the CDR3 reads TGTGCCAGCAGCCCTCGGGGGGGACAGACTAACTACGAGCAGTACTTC. Translation: CASSPRGGQTNYEQYF.

The chain recombines TRBV30 with TRBJ2-1, with 10 bases matching TRBD1. The germline V gene encodes CDR1 GTSNPN and CDR2 SVGIG (reference sequence). V lost 2 bases and J lost 6; bases outside the gene matches: 10. The CDR3 extends over 16 amino acids. The DNA for the CDR3 is TGTGCCTGGAGTTTTAGCGGGACAGGGGTTTCCAATGAGCAGTTCTTC. Amino acids: CAWSFSGTGVSNEQFF.

The genes are TRBV6-1 and TRBJ2-1; D is unresolved. V was trimmed by 1 base and J by 7 bases, leaving 8 bases between them. This CDR3 has 13 residues. In germline, CDR1 is MNHNS, CDR2 SASEGT. The CDR3 region is CASSEGLLNEQFF. In DNA, the CDR3 is TGTGCCAGCAGTGAAGGACTCCTGAATGAGCAGTTCTTC.

This chain joins TRBV19 and TRBJ2-1; 7 bases match TRBD2. CDR1 LNHDA and CDR2 SQIVND come from the germline V gene (reference sequence). This CDR3 spans 16 amino acids. J lost 6 bases, V lost 4 bases, and 12 bases had no gene match. CDR3 region: CASSTRGEGPRNEQFF. CDR3 sequence (DNA): TGTGCCAGTAGTACGAGAGGGGAGGGCCCTCGCAATGAGCAGTTCTTC.

This chain links TRBV7-9 with TRBJ2-6; possibly TRBD2 for D (6 bases). Trimming took 2 bases from V and 0 from J, leaving 14 bases between them. Germline values: CDR1 SEHNR, CDR2 FQNEAQ (reference sequence). The CDR3 sequence is 18 residues long. CDR3 amino acids: CASSLSRGLISGANVLTF. CDR3 coding DNA: TGTGCCAGCAGCTTAAGTCGGGGACTGATCTCTGGGGCCAACGTCCTGACTTTC.

This sequence joins TRBV30 and TRBJ1-6, with TRBD1 matching over 7 bases. The CDR3 is 14 residues long. The V segment lost 8 bases and the J segment 3 bases; nucleotides outside the gene matches: 7. The V gene's germline CDR1 is GTSNPN and CDR2 SVGIG (reference sequence). The CDR3 nucleotides read TGTGCCCGTGGACAGGAACGCTATAATTCACCCCTCCACTTT. Amino acid sequence: CARGQERYNSPLHF.

V is TRBV28 and J is TRBJ1-3, with D perhaps matching TRBD1 (6 bases). The CDR3 spans 13 residues. Germline assignment: CDR1 MDHEN and CDR2 SYDVKM. V was cut by 6 bases and J by 4 bases, with 10 bases left in between. The CDR3 reads CASRDSVGNTIYF. The CDR3 DNA is TGTGCCAGCAGGGACAGTGTGGGAAACACCATATATTTT.

In DNA, the CDR3 is TGTGCCAGCAGTCGCTGGACAGGGACCTCCTACGAGCAGTACTTC. It is translated as CASSRWTGTSYEQYF. The chain links TRBV28 to TRBJ2-7; 8 bases are shared with TRBD1. The CDR3 is made up of 15 amino acids. Germline CDR1 and CDR2: MDHEN and SYDVKM. The V segment lost 5 bases and the J segment 0 bases; nucleotides outside the gene matches: 6.

Points on this clone: Germline is not matched at one junction end, which may reflect a read error. J is TRBJ2-5 and V is TRBV27, with D maybe TRBD1 (5 bases). Germline loops: CDR1 MNHEY, CDR2 SMNVEV (reference sequence). The CDR3 extends over 16 amino acids. The CDR3 loop is CAGSSPTRDSKETQYF. The CDR3 DNA is TGTGCCGGCAGTTCCCCAACGCGAGACAGCAAAGAGACCCAGTACTTC.

The chain employs TRBV28 and TRBJ1-2, with TRBD1 matching 7 bases. This CDR3 is 13 amino acids long. Germline CDR1 reads MDHEN; CDR2 reads SYDVKM. Trimming at V came to 4 bases and at J to 6 bases, leaving 5 bases not matched to a gene. The CDR3 coding sequence is TGTGCCAGCAGTTCGACAGGGAGTGATGGCTACACCTTC. It yields the protein CASSSTGSDGYTF.

The chain carries TRBV18 and TRBJ2-2, with TRBD1 matching over 7 bases. The CDR3 covers 16 residues. Trimming removed 3 bases from V and 1 base from J; junction bases left unmatched: 5. Germline V gives CDR1 KGHSH, CDR2 LQKENI. The CDR3 DNA reads TGTGCCAGCTCACCTTCCGGGACAGAGAACACCGGGGAGCTGTTTTTT. Residues: CASSPSGTENTGELFF.

The rearrangement joins TRBV28 to TRBJ2-1; no reliable D call. CDR1 is MDHEN and CDR2 is SYDVKM in the germline V gene. The V end lost 7 bases, the J end lost 3 bases, and 13 bases lay between the germline ends. The CDR3 sequence is 14 residues long. The CDR3 DNA reads as TGTGCCAGCACCCTTGGGCAGAACTACAATGAGCAGTTCTTC. Translating gives CASTLGQNYNEQFF.

The rearrangement joins TRBV18 to TRBJ2-6, with 7 nucleotides matching TRBD1. V gave up 0 bases and J gave up 0 bases; unmatched junction bases: 11. CDR1 is KGHSH and CDR2 is LQKENI in the germline V gene. The CDR3 length is 20 residues. Written as DNA, the CDR3 is TGTGCCAGCTCACCACCGGCAGTCTCCAGGGGGTACTCTGGGGCCAACGTCCTGACTTTC. It yields the protein CASSPPAVSRGYSGANVLTF. Using reference TRBV18 and TRBJ2-6 for the parts outside the CDR3, the full variable domain is NAGVMQNPRHLVRRRGQEARLRCSPMKGHSHVYWYRQLPEEGLKFMVYLQKENIIDESGMPKERFSAEFPKEGPSILRIQQVVRGDSAAYFCASSPPAVSRGYSGANVLTFGAGSRLTVL.

The genes are TRBV11-3 and TRBJ2-7, with 10 bases aligning to TRBD1. V lost 5 bases and J lost 3; bases outside the gene matches: 10. The CDR3 runs to 16 residues. Germline loops: CDR1 SGHNT, CDR2 YENEEA. CDR3 DNA sequence: TGTGCCAGCAGCACTCAGACAGGGGGCGCTTTCTACGAGCAGTACGTC. Translation gives CASSTQTGGAFYEQYV.

This chain links TRBV5-5 with TRBJ2-1; 7 bases are a match to TRBD1. V shed 7 bases, J shed 0 bases, and the junction held 7 bases outside the gene matches. The CDR3 is 15 residues long. Germline assignment: CDR1 SGHKS and CDR2 YYEKEE (reference sequence). The CDR3 protein is CASLGQRSSYNEQFF. Written as DNA, the CDR3 is TGTGCCAGCTTGGGACAGAGAAGCTCCTACAATGAGCAGTTCTTC.

The chain carries TRBV2 and TRBJ2-7; TRBD2 might be the D (5 bases). The length of the CDR3 is 12 residues. V was clipped by 3 bases and J by 2 bases, with 5 bases between them. Germline values: CDR1 SNHLY, CDR2 FYNNEI. CDR3 in DNA: TGTGCCAGCAGTGAGAGGGCCTACGAGCAGTACGTC. The encoded protein is CASSERAYEQYV.

The chain employs TRBV10-1 and TRBJ2-1; weak D call: TRBD1 (6 bases). The germline CDR1 and CDR2 sequences are WNHNN and SYGVQD (reference sequence). Trimming took 3 bases from V and 6 from J, leaving 18 bases between them. The CDR3 is 16 amino acids. The DNA of the CDR3 is TGCGCCAGCAGTGATCTAGCCATACAGGGACGCAATGAGCAGTTCTTC. Amino acid sequence: CASSDLAIQGRNEQFF.

The rearrangement links TRBV7-9 to TRBJ2-3; 8 bases are shared with TRBD1. V lost 6 bases and J lost 2; bases outside the gene matches: 4. Germline-derived CDR1 and CDR2 are SEHNR and FQNEAQ (reference sequence). The CDR3 sequence is 14 residues long. The DNA for the CDR3 is TGTGCCAGCAGATCGGGACAGGCCACAGATACGCAGTATTTT. It yields the protein CASRSGQATDTQYF.

The chain links TRBV6-5 to TRBJ2-3, with D maybe TRBD1 (5 bases). V lost 2 bases to trimming and J lost 0 bases, with 9 bases between them. Germline CDR1 is MNHEY and CDR2 is SVGAGI. This CDR3 has 15 amino acids. CDR3 sequence (DNA): TGTGCCAGCAGTTACAGGGGTGCTAGCACAGATACGCAGTATTTT. Translating gives CASSYRGASTDTQYF.

V gene TRBV6-2 or TRBV6-3 combines with J gene TRBJ2-7; 11 nucleotides line up with TRBD1. The trim removed 1 base at V and 6 bases at J, leaving 2 bases unmatched. The CDR3 consists of 14 residues. Germline V CDR1 and CDR2: MNHEY, SVGEGT. CDR3 sequence reads: CASSYLDRGLEQYF. For the CDR3, the DNA is TGTGCCAGCAGTTACTTGGACAGGGGGCTCGAGCAGTACTTC.

V is TRBV14 and J is TRBJ2-1; 9 bases are a match to TRBD2. Germline V gene sequence: CDR1 SGHDN, CDR2 FVKESK. Trimming at V came to 2 bases and at J to 4 bases, leaving 0 bases not matched to a gene. This CDR3 has 14 amino acids. This CDR3 reads CASSQLAGYNEQFF. As DNA, the CDR3 is TGTGCCAGCAGCCAACTAGCGGGATACAATGAGCAGTTCTTC.

The J gene is TRBJ1-1, the V gene TRBV23-1; 8 nucleotides match TRBD1. TRBV23-1 is given ORF status, its function remaining uncertain. The CDR3 loop spans 15 amino acids. V lost 1 base and J lost 5; bases outside the gene matches: 6. This chain's CDR3 is CASSQFDRGWTEAFF. The CDR3 region has the DNA TGCGCCAGCAGTCAATTTGACAGGGGTTGGACTGAAGCTTTCTTT.

The chain joins TRBV6-6 to TRBJ2-1; TRBD2 matches at 9 bases. In germline, CDR1 is MNHNY, CDR2 SVGAGI (reference sequence). This CDR3 is 16 amino acids long. After removal of 4 bases from V and 4 bases from J, the junction contained 8 bases not matched to a gene. The CDR3 here is CASSSPVAGVYNEQFF. DNA of the CDR3: TGTGCCAGCAGTTCCCCCGTAGCGGGAGTATACAATGAGCAGTTCTTC.